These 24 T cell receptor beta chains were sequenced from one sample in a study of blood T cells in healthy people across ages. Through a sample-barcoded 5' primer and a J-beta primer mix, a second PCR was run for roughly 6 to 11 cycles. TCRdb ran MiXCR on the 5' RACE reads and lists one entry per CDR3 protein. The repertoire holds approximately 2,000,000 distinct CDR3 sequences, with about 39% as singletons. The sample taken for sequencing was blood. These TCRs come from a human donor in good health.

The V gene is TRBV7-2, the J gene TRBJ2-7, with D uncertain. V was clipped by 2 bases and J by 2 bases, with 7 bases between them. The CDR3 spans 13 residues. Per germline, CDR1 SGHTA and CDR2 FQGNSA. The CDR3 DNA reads TGTGCCAGCAGCTTATGGCAGACCTACGAGCAGTACTTC. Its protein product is CASSLWQTYEQYF.

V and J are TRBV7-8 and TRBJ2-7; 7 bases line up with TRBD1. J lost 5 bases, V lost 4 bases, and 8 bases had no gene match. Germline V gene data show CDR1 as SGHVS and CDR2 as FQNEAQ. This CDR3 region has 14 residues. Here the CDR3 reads CASSSRQGLDEQYF. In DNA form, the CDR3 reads TGTGCCAGCAGCTCCCGACAGGGTCTGGACGAGCAGTACTTC.

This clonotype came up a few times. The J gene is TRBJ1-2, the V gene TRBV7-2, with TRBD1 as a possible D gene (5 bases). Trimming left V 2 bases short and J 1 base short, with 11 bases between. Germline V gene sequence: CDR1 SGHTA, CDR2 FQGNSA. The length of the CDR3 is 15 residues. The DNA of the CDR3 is TGTGCCAGCAGCTTATTGAGGGGTAGTAACTATGGCTACACCTTC. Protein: CASSLLRGSNYGYTF.

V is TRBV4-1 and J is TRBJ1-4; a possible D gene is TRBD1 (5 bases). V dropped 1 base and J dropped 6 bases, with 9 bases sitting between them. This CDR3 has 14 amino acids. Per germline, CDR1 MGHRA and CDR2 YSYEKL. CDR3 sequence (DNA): TGCGCCAGCAGCCAAGTGTTAGGGGATGAAAAACTGTTTTTT. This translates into CASSQVLGDEKLFF.

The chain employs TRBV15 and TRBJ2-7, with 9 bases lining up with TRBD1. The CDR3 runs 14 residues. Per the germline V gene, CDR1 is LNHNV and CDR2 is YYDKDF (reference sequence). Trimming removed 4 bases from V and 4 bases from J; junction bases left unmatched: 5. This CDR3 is CATSKTGTGYEQYF. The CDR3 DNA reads TGTGCCACCAGCAAGACCGGGACAGGGTACGAGCAGTACTTC.

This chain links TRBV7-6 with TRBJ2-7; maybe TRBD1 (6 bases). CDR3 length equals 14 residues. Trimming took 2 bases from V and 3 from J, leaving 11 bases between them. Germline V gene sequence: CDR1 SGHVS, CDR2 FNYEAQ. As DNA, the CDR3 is TGTGCCAGCAGCTTAACGGACAGCCGCTACGAGCAGTACTTC. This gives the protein CASSLTDSRYEQYF.

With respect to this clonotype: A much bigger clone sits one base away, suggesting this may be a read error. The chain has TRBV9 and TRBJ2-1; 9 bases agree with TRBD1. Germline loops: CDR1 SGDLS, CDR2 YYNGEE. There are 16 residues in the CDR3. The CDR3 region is CAGSVTQGASYNEQFF. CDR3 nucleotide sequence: TGTGCCGGCAGCGTCACACAGGGGGCCTCCTACAATGAGCAGTTCTTC. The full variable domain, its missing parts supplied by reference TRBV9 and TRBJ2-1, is DSGVTQTPKHLITATGQRVTLRCSPRSGDLSVYWYQQSLDQGLQFLIQYYNGEERAKGNILERFSAQQFPDLHSELNLSSLELGDSALYFCAGSVTQGASYNEQFFGPGTRLTVL.

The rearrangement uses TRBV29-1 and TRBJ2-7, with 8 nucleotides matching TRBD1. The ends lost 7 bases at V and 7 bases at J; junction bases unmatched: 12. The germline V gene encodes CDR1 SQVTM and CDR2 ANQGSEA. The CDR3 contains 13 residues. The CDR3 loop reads CSADDRGGNEQYF. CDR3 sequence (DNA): TGCAGCGCTGACGACAGGGGTGGTAATGAGCAGTACTTC.

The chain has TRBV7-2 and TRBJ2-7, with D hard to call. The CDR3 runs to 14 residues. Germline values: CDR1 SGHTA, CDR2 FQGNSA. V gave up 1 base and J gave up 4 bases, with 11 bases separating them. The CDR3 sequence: CASSLDPIKYEQYF. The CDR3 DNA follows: TGTGCCAGCAGCTTAGACCCTATAAAATACGAGCAGTACTTC.

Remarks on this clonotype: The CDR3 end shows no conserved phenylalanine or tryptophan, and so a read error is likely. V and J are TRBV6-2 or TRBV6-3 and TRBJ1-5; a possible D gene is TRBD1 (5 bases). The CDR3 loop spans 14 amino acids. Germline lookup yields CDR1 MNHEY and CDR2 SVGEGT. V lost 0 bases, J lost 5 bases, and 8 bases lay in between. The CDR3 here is CASSYSGRDQPQHS. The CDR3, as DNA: TGTGCCAGCAGTTACTCGGGCAGGGATCAGCCCCAGCATTCT.

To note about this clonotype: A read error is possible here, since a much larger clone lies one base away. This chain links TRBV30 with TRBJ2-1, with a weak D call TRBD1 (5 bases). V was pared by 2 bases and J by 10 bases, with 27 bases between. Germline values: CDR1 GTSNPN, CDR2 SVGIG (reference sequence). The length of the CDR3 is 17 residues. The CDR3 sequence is CAWSRVPTVTVSYEQFF. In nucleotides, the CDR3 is TGTGCCTGGAGTCGCGTTCCGACAGTTACTGTAAGCTACGAGCAGTTCTTC.

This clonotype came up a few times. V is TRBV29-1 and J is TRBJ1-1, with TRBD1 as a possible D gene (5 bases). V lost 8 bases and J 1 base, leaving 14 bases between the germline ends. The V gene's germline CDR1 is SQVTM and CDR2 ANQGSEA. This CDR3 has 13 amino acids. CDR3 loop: CSTVVGTNTEAFF. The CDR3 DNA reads TGCAGCACTGTTGTGGGGACGAACACTGAAGCTTTCTTT.

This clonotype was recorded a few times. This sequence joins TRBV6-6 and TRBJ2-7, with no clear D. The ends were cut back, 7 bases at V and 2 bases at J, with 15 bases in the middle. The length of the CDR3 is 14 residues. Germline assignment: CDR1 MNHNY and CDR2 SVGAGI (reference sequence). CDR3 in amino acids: CASKKGELPYEQYF. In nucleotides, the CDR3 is TGTGCCAGCAAAAAAGGCGAACTTCCCTACGAGCAGTACTTC.

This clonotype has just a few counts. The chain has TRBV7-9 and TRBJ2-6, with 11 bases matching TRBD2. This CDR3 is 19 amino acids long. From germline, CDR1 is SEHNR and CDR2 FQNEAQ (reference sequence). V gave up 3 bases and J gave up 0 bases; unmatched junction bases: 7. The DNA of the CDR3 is TGTGCCAGCAGCTTCGGGGGAGGACTAGCGGGCTCTGGGGCCAACGTCCTGACTTTC. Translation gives CASSFGGGLAGSGANVLTF.

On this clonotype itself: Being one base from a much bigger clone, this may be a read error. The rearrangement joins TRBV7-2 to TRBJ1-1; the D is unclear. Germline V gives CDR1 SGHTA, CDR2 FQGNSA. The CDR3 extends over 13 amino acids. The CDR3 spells CANSLARNTEAFF. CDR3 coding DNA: TGTGCCAACAGCTTAGCCAGGAACACTGAAGCTTTCTTT.

CDR3 bases: TGTGCCAGCAGCGACCAGCGGGGGGCCTACAATGAGCAGTTCTTC. Amino acids: CASSDQRGAYNEQFF. V and J are TRBV5-6 and TRBJ2-1; 9 bases line up with TRBD2. Per germline, CDR1 SGHDT and CDR2 YYEEEE. V lost 4 bases, J lost 2 bases, and 4 bases stayed unmatched. There are 15 residues in the CDR3. Full variable domain (remainder filled in from reference TRBV5-6 and TRBJ2-1): DAGVTQSPTHLIKTRGQQVTLRCSPKSGHDTVSWYQQALGQGPQFIFQYYEEEERQRGNFPDRFSGHQFPNYSSELNVNALLLGDSALYLCASSDQRGAYNEQFFGPGTRLTVL.

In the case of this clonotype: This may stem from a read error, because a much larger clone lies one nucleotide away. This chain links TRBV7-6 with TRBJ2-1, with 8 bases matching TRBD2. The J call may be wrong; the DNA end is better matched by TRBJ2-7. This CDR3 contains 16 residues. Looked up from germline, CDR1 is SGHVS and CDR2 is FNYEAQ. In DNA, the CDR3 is TGTGCCAGCAGCGGAAGGACTAGCAACCCCAACAATGAGCAGTACTTC. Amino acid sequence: CASSGRTSNPNNEQYF.

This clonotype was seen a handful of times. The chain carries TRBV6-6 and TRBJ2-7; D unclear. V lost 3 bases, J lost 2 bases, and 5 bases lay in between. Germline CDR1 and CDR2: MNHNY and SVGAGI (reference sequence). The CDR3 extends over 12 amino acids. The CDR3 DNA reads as TGTGCCAGCAGTTATGCGGCCTACGAGCAGTACTTC. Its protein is CASSYAAYEQYF.

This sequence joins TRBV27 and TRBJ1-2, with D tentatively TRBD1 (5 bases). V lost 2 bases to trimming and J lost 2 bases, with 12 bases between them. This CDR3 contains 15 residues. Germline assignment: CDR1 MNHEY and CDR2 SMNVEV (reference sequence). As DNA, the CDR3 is TGTGCCAGCAGTTTACTCGGGACGGTCAACTATGGCTACACCTTC. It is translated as CASSLLGTVNYGYTF.

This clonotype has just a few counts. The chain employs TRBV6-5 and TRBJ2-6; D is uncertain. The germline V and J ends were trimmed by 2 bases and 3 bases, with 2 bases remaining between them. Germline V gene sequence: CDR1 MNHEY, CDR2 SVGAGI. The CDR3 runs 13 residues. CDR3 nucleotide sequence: TGTGCCAGCAGTTACATTGGGGCCAACGTCCTGACTTTC. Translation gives CASSYIGANVLTF.

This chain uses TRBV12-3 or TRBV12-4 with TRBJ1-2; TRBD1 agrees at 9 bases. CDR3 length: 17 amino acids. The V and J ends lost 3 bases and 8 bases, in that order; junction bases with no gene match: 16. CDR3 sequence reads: CASSLVWDRVYSGGYTF. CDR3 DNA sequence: TGTGCCAGCAGTTTGGTCTGGGACAGGGTGTATTCGGGAGGCTACACCTTC.

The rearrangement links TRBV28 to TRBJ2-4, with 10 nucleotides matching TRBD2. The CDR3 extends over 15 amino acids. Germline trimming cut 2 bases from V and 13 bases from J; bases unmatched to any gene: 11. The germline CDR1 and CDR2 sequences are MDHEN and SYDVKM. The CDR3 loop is CASSLLPSGGEEQYF. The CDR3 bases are TGTGCCAGCAGTTTACTTCCTAGCGGGGGTGAAGAGCAGTACTTC.

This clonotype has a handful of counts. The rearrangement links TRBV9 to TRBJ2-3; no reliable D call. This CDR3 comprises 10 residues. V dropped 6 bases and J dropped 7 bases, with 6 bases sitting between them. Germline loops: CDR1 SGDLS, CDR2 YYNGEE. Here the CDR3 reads CASKRNTQYF. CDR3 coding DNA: TGTGCCAGCAAGCGAAATACGCAGTATTTT.

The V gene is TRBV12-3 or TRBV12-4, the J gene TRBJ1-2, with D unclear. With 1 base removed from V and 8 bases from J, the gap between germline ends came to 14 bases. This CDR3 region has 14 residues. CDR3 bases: TGTGCCAGCAGTTTAGGGGCTGGCGTTAGAGGCTACACCTTC. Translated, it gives CASSLGAGVRGYTF.